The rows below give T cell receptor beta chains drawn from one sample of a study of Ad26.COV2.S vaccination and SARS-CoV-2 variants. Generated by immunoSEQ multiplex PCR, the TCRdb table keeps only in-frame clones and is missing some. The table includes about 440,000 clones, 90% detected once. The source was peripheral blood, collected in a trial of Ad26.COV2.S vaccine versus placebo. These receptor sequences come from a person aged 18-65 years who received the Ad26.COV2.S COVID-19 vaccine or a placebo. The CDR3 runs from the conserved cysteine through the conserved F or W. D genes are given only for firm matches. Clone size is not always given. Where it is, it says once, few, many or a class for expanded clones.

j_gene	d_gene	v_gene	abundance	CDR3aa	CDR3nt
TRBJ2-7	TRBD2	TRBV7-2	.	CASSLAQASGLYEQYF	TGTGCCAGCAGCTTAGCGCAGGCTAGCGGGTTATACGAGCAGTACTTC
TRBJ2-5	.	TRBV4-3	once	CTSSQGAPQETQYF	TGCACCAGCAGCCAAGGGGCACCCCAAGAGACCCAGTACTTC
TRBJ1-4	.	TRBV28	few	CASSLNREKLFF	TGTGCCAGCAGTTTAAACAGGGAAAAACTGTTTTTT
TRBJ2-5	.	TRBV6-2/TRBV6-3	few	CASSYGGAEETQYF	TGTGCCAGCAGTTACGGGGGGGCCGAAGAGACCCAGTACTTC
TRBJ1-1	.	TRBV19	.	CASRDPNTEAFF	TGTGCCAGTAGAGACCCGAACACTGAAGCTTTCTTT
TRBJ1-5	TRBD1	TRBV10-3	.	CARQGDNQPQHF	TGTGCCAGACAGGGAGACAATCAGCCCCAGCATTTT
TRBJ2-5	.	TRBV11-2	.	CASSPDSQETQYF	TGTGCCAGCAGCCCCGACAGCCAAGAGACCCAGTACTTC
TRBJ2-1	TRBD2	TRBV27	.	CASSPSPTSGREQFF	TGTGCCAGCAGTCCCTCTCCGACTAGCGGGAGGGAGCAGTTCTTC
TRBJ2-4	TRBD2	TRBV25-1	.	CASSDRFAGGNIQYF	TGTGCCAGCAGTGATAGGTTCGCGGGGGGAAACATTCAGTACTTC
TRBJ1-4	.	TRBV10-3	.	CAIREAMNEKLFF	TGTGCCATCAGAGAGGCTATGAATGAAAAACTGTTTTTT
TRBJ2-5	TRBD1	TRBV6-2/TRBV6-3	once	CASSTRQGKETQYF	TGTGCCAGCAGTACCCGACAGGGGAAAGAGACCCAGTACTTC
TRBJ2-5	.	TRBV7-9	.	CASSLSSIVTQYF	TGTGCCAGCAGCTTATCTAGTATTGTGACCCAGTACTTC
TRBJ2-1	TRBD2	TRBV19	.	CASSMVVAGELLYNEQFF	TGTGCCAGTAGTATGGTGGTAGCGGGAGAACTCCTCTACAATGAGCAGTTCTTC
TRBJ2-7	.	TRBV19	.	CASSIGEGFLDEQYF	TGTGCCAGTAGTATTGGCGAAGGGTTTTTAGACGAGCAGTACTTC
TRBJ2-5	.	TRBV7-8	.	CASSLFSVGKEETQYF	TGTGCCAGCAGCTTATTTTCCGTTGGGAAGGAAGAGACCCAGTACTTC
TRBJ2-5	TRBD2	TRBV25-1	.	CASSPKTSGGTQYF	TGTGCCAGCAGCCCCAAGACTAGCGGGGGGACCCAGTACTTC
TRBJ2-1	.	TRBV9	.	CASSDRDSPYNEQFF	TGTGCCAGCAGCGACCGGGACTCTCCCTACAATGAGCAGTTCTTC
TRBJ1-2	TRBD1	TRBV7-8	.	CASSQGQGGRSF	TGTGCCAGCAGTCAGGGACAGGGAGGCCGTTCCTTC
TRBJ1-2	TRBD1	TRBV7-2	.	CASSDPGQAGRIVGYTF	TGTGCCAGCAGCGATCCGGGACAGGCTGGGCGAATCGTCGGCTACACCTTC
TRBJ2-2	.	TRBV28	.	CASSLRNTGELFF	TGTGCCAGCAGTTTAAGGAACACCGGGGAGCTGTTTTTT
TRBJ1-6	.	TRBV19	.	CASSIGSGDGGSPLHF	TGTGCCAGTAGTATAGGCTCGGGGGACGGCGGTTCACCCCTCCACTTT
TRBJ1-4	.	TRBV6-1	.	CASSEVGPGHSNEKLFF	TGTGCCAGCAGTGAAGTCGGCCCGGGACACTCTAATGAAAAACTGTTTTTT
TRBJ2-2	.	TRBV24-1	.	CATSDPHRDTGELFF	TGTGCCACCAGTGACCCACACAGGGACACCGGGGAGCTGTTTTTT
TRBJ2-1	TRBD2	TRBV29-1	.	CSVGGRVYNEQFF	TGCAGCGTTGGTGGGAGGGTATACAATGAGCAGTTCTTC
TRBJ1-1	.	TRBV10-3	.	CAISESTQPEAFF	TGTGCCATCAGTGAGTCGACCCAGCCCGAAGCTTTCTTT
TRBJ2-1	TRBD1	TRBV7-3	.	CASSHRDRAYNEQFF	TGTGCCAGCAGCCACCGGGACAGGGCCTACAATGAGCAGTTCTTC
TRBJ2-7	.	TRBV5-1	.	CASSPQGTGSYEQYF	TGCGCCAGCAGCCCTCAGGGGACGGGTTCCTACGAGCAGTACTTC
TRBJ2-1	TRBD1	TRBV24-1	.	CATRQGPYNEQFF	TGTGCCACCCGACAGGGGCCATACAATGAGCAGTTCTTC
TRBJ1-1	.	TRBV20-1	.	CSAIRGVAAFF	TGCAGTGCTATTCGGGGTGTTGCAGCTTTCTTT
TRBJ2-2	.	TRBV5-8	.	CASSLGRYTGELFF	TGTGCCAGCAGCTTGGGTAGATACACCGGGGAGCTGTTTTTT
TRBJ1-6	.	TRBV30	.	CAWEAGNNSPLHF	TGTGCCTGGGAGGCAGGGAATAATTCACCCCTCCACTTT
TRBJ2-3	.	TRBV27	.	CASSEVRSALATDTQYF	TGTGCCAGCAGTGAGGTGCGGAGCGCCTTAGCCACAGATACGCAGTATTTT